This is a list of T cell receptor beta chains from one sample in a study of low-dose radiotherapy and immunotherapy resistance in tumors. TCRdb ran MiXCR on the reads and lists one entry per CDR3 protein. The sample contains around 65,000 distinct CDR3 sequences, less than 30% of which appear only once. This specimen consisted of PBMCs, obtained before treatment. The origin of the receptors is a male donor with rectosigmoid adenocarcinoma. CDR3s include the opening cysteine and the closing phenylalanine or tryptophan. A D gene is named only where the DNA matches it firmly. For some rows the clone size is stated as once, few or many, or as a class when expanded; others skip it.

TGTGCCAGCAGATTTCTAGCGGGGTATGGGGAGACCCAGTACTTC CASRFLAGYGETQYF TRBJ2-5 NA TRBV7-8 15 TRBD2
TGCGCCAGCAGCCAAGATTATTCCCAGCCCCAGCATTTT CASSQDYSQPQHF TRBJ1-5 many TRBV28 13 NA
TGTGCCAGCAGTCAAGCGGGAGGAGGGGCAGATACGCAGTATTTT CASSQAGGGADTQYF TRBJ2-3 NA TRBV7-9 15 TRBD2
TGTGCCATCAGCTGGGACAGAACGCGGGAGCAGTACTTC CAISWDRTREQYF TRBJ2-7 many TRBV10-3 13 TRBD1
TGTGCCATCAGTGATCCTATATCCGGGGAGAGCAATCAGCCCCAGCATTTT CAISDPISGESNQPQHF TRBJ1-5 few TRBV10-3 17 NA
TGTGCCATCAGTGAGCCAGGGACAGGGGCCTACACCTTC CAISEPGTGAYTF TRBJ1-2 many TRBV10-3 13 TRBD1
TGCGCCAGCAGCCAAGATCGCCGGGGCACTGAAGCTTTCTTT CASSQDRRGTEAFF TRBJ1-1 many TRBV4-1 14 NA
TGTGCCATCAGTGAATCAGGGGAGGGATACAATGAGCAGTTCTTC CAISESGEGYNEQFF TRBJ2-1 few TRBV10-3 15 NA
TGCAGCGCCGCAGCGAACACTGAAGCTTTCTTT CSAAANTEAFF TRBJ1-1 many TRBV29-1 11 NA
TGCAGTGCTAGCTCGATACTTAAACTAGGCACAGATACGCAGTATTTT CSASSILKLGTDTQYF TRBJ2-3 many TRBV20-1 16 NA
TGTGCCAGCAGCCTCTCATTAGCGGGGGACCAAGAGCCCCAGTACTTC CASSLSLAGDQEPQYF TRBJ2-5 many TRBV7-2 16 TRBD2
TGCGCCAGCAGCCAAGAGGATAGTTTGCCGGGGTATGGTACGCAGTATTTT CASSQEDSLPGYGTQYF TRBJ2-3 many TRBV4-3 17 NA
TGTGCCACCAGCAGAGACCCTAGCGGGAGATGGGAGCAGTACTTC CATSRDPSGRWEQYF TRBJ2-7 NA TRBV15 15 TRBD2
TGTGCCAGCCGTCTGGGGGTGAACACTGAAGCTTTCTTT CASRLGVNTEAFF TRBJ1-1 many TRBV12-3/TRBV12-4 13 NA
TGTGCCAGCAGCCACTGGACTAGCGGGAGTTTCAATGAGCAGTTCTTC CASSHWTSGSFNEQFF TRBJ2-1 NA TRBV3-1 16 TRBD2
TGCAGCGTTCTGACAGGGAATATGGCAGAGACCCAGTACTTC CSVLTGNMAETQYF TRBJ2-5 many TRBV29-1 14 TRBD1
TGTGCCAGCAGCTTTAGCGGTTACAGCACCTACGAGCAGTACTTC CASSFSGYSTYEQYF TRBJ2-7 many TRBV7-2 15 NA
TGCAGTGCCCCTCCGCCAGGGGGGGAGACTGAAGCTTTCTTT CSAPPPGGETEAFF TRBJ1-1 many TRBV20-1 14 TRBD1
TGCGCCAGCAGCCCAGTTAGCGAGGGAAACAATGAGCAGTTCTTC CASSPVSEGNNEQFF TRBJ2-1 many TRBV5-1 15 NA
TGTGCCAGCAGTGAAGTCGTAGCGGGGTCGTCGGGCGGGGAGCTGTTTTTT CASSEVVAGSSGGELFF TRBJ2-2 many TRBV2 17 TRBD2
TGTGCCAGCTCAAAAAATAGCAATCAGCCCCAGCATTTT CASSKNSNQPQHF TRBJ1-5 many TRBV12-3/TRBV12-4 13 NA
TGTGCCAGCAGTTACGGGTCGAGTCGGGACGAGCAGTACTTC CASSYGSSRDEQYF TRBJ2-7 many TRBV6-5 14 NA
TGCAGTGTTGAAGCACCTGGGGCCAACGTCCTGACTTTC CSVEAPGANVLTF TRBJ2-6 many TRBV20-1 13 NA
TGTGCCAGCAGTTTGAACCCGGGACTAGCGCTGACCGAGCAGTACTTC CASSLNPGLALTEQYF TRBJ2-7 many TRBV6-2/TRBV6-3 16 TRBD2
TGTGCCAGCAGCTTCGGGGACTGGGCCCGCACAGATACGCAGTATTTT CASSFGDWARTDTQYF TRBJ2-3 NA TRBV5-6 16 NA
TGTGCCAGCAGTTCCAGGGCCGGGACAGGGATACCCTACGAGCAGTACTTC CASSSRAGTGIPYEQYF TRBJ2-7 many TRBV27 17 TRBD1
TGTGCCAGCAGCTTAGCCAAACAGGGGAAAGGCGGGGAGCTGTTTTTT CASSLAKQGKGGELFF TRBJ2-2 many TRBV13 16 TRBD1
TGTGCCAGCAGCCATGACAGGGGAAGGAGCTCCTACAATGAGCAGTTCTTC CASSHDRGRSSYNEQFF TRBJ2-1 many TRBV16 17 TRBD1
TGTGCCAGCAGCCAAGGGACAGGGGCTCTAGATACGCAGTATTTT CASSQGTGALDTQYF TRBJ2-3 many TRBV3-1 15 TRBD1
TGCAGTGCTAGTACCCAGCTCTACGAGCAGTACTTC CSASTQLYEQYF TRBJ2-7 NA TRBV20-1 12 NA
TGTGCCAGCACTCGGACAGCAAGCACAGATACGCAGTATTTT CASTRTASTDTQYF TRBJ2-3 many TRBV6-2/TRBV6-3 14 NA
TGCAGTCCGATAGCGGGTCTAGCCGGATCCGGGGAGCTGTTTTTT CSPIAGLAGSGELFF TRBJ2-2 many TRBV20-1 15 TRBD2
TGTGCCACCAGTGATCCGGGCGGGCTGCAGACAGATACGCAGTATTTT CATSDPGGLQTDTQYF TRBJ2-3 NA TRBV24-1 16 NA
TGTGCCAGCTCACCGATTGGACTAGCGGGAGGGGCAGATACGCAGTATTTT CASSPIGLAGGADTQYF TRBJ2-3 many TRBV18 17 TRBD2
TGCAGTGCTAGAGTAGGGAACCCTCAGAGAGAGACCCAGTACTTC CSARVGNPQRETQYF TRBJ2-5 many TRBV20-1 15 NA
TGTGCCAGCAGGCCGGCCGGAGGGACAGGGGGCGAGACCCAGTACTTC CASRPAGGTGGETQYF TRBJ2-5 many TRBV9 16 TRBD1
TGTGCCAGCAGCCTACGACAGGGAGCGCAAGATACGCAGTATTTT CASSLRQGAQDTQYF TRBJ2-3 many TRBV5-6 15 TRBD1
TGTGCCACACGGACAGGCTTGATATCCTACAATGAGCAGTTCTTC CATRTGLISYNEQFF TRBJ2-1 many TRBV10-3 15 TRBD1
TGTGCCAGCAGTGAGGAGAGGACTCAGCCCCAGCATTTT CASSEERTQPQHF TRBJ1-5 many TRBV2 13 NA
TGTGCCAGCAGCTTATTTGTGAGCTCCTCCATTGAAGCTTTCTTT CASSLFVSSSIEAFF TRBJ1-1 many TRBV11-2 15 NA
TGTGCCAGTAGTATAGGGCAAGCCAATGAGCAGTTCTTC CASSIGQANEQFF TRBJ2-1 many TRBV19 13 NA
TGTGCCAGCAGTTTACCTGACAGGGGGCGTACTGAAGCTTTCTTT CASSLPDRGRTEAFF TRBJ1-1 NA TRBV28 15 TRBD1
TGTGCCAGCAGCTTACAATCCGGGGAGCTGTTTTTT CASSLQSGELFF TRBJ2-2 many TRBV7-3 12 NA
TGCAGCGGGGAAGGTCTAGCGGGGGAATATTTT CSGEGLAGEYF TRBJ2-3 many TRBV29-1 11 TRBD2
TGTGCCAGCTCACCAAGAGGAAGCGGAAACACAGATACGCAGTATTTT CASSPRGSGNTDTQYF TRBJ2-3 many TRBV18 16 NA
TGTGCCAGCAGTTTCAGAGGTTCGGATCAGCCCCAGCATTTT CASSFRGSDQPQHF TRBJ1-5 many TRBV27 14 NA
TGTGCCAGCTCAGGACAGGCTAGCAATCAGCCCCAGCATTTT CASSGQASNQPQHF TRBJ1-5 many TRBV18 14 TRBD1